The 18 T cell receptor beta chains below all came from one sample that was sequenced in a study of blood T cell repertoires in COVID-19. Some clones are missing from TCRdb's copy, which holds only in-frame ones; the method was immunoSEQ multiplex PCR. The sample holds around 150,000 clones, 87% seen once. Sequencing used peripheral blood. The receptors shown here come from a woman aged 60-70 years with active or convalescent COVID-19.

This chain connects TRBV6-6 to TRBJ2-7; 8 positions match TRBD2. Looked up from germline, CDR1 is MNHNY and CDR2 is SVGAGI (reference sequence). The length of the CDR3 is 15 residues. V gave up 6 bases and J gave up 4 bases; unmatched junction bases: 11. CDR3 in DNA: TGTGCCAGCAGGTCCGGGACTAGTCTTTCGTACGAGCAGTACTTC. Residues: CASRSGTSLSYEQYF.

The rearrangement uses TRBV6-4 and TRBJ1-1, with unresolved D. From germline, CDR1 is MRHNA and CDR2 SNTAGT. Trimming took 3 bases from V and 7 from J, leaving 18 bases between them. The CDR3 is 15 amino acids. CDR3 DNA: TGTGCCAGCAGTGAAAACCGATTCGGGAGTGGTGAAGCTTTCTTT. Translated, it gives CASSENRFGSGEAFF.

The chain is built from TRBV6-6 and TRBJ1-1; no reliable D call. Germline CDR1 MNHNY, CDR2 SVGAGI (reference sequence). The CDR3 contains 12 residues. Trimming took 7 bases from V and 1 from J, leaving 7 bases between them. The CDR3 bases are TGTGCCAGCATCTTCCGGAACACTGAAGCTTTCTTT. Translation: CASIFRNTEAFF.

This clone was counted a single time. Here the CDR3 DNA reads TGTGCCAGCAGCCAAGACGGCCGGGGAAGCACAGATACGCAGTATTTT. Its protein product is CASSQDGRGSTDTQYF. This rearrangement joins TRBV4-2 to TRBJ2-3; D possibly corresponds to TRBD2 (5 bases). From germline, CDR1 is LGHNA and CDR2 YNFKEQ. Trimming removed 0 bases from V and 0 bases from J, with 10 bases in between. CDR3 length: 16 amino acids.

The V gene is TRBV19, the J gene TRBJ2-1; 9 bases agree with TRBD2. This CDR3 spans 17 amino acids. The V segment lost 3 bases and the J segment 1 base; nucleotides outside the gene matches: 7. Germline V lookup: CDR1 LNHDA, CDR2 SQIVND (reference sequence). CDR3 loop: CASSISSGGKSYNEQFF. In DNA, the CDR3 is TGTGCCAGTAGTATTTCCAGCGGGGGGAAGTCCTACAATGAGCAGTTCTTC.

The chain is built from TRBV3-1 (or the pseudogene TRBV3-2) and TRBJ2-7; TRBD2 might be the D (6 bases). Germline CDR1 and CDR2: LGHDT and YNNKEL (reference sequence). The CDR3 has 17 amino acids. V lost 3 bases to trimming and J lost 2 bases, with 20 bases between them. The CDR3 loop is CASSQALKEGPTYEQYF. The CDR3 DNA reads as TGTGCCAGCAGCCAGGCACTCAAGGAGGGCCCGACCTACGAGCAGTACTTC.

This chain connects TRBV6-5 to TRBJ1-2; a weak D match, TRBD1 (5 bases). The V gene lost 6 bases and the J gene lost 5 bases, with 16 bases spanning the gap. CDR1 MNHEY and CDR2 SVGAGI come from the germline V gene. The CDR3 runs 14 residues. The CDR3 DNA is TGTGCCAGCAGCGGGACCTCCGGGGGGTATGGCTACACCTTC. Translated: CASSGTSGGYGYTF.

The chain couples TRBV10-3 to TRBJ2-1; possible D gene TRBD1, 6 bases. This CDR3 is built from 16 residues. Trimming removed 7 bases from V and 3 bases from J, with 19 bases in between. CDR1 ENHRY and CDR2 SYGVKD come from the germline V gene. The CDR3 nucleotides read TGTGCCATCAATGACCGGGACACGGGCGTCTACAATGAGCAGTTCTTC. It is translated as CAINDRDTGVYNEQFF.

V gene TRBV4-3 combines with J gene TRBJ1-6; 8 positions match TRBD1. The CDR3 is 14 amino acids. V lost 4 bases and J lost 8; bases outside the gene matches: 4. Per the germline V gene, CDR1 is LGHNA and CDR2 is YSLEER. The CDR3 nucleotides are TGCGCCAGCAGCCGACAGGGGACAGATTCACCCCTCCACTTT. This codes for CASSRQGTDSPLHF.

This sequence joins TRBV6-5 and TRBJ1-1; 11 positions match TRBD1. This CDR3 spans 15 amino acids. Trimming at V came to 6 bases and at J to 4 bases, leaving 7 bases not matched to a gene. Germline-derived CDR1 and CDR2 are MNHEY and SVGAGI. CDR3 in DNA: TGTGCCAGCAGACGATGGACAGGGGGCACCACTGAAGCTTTCTTT. Translated: CASRRWTGGTTEAFF.

This clone came up once. The V call is TRBV18, the J call TRBJ2-1; TRBD2 aligns across 13 bases. Germline lookup yields CDR1 KGHSH and CDR2 LQKENI. The CDR3 extends over 17 amino acids. V lost 3 bases to trimming and J lost 3 bases; unmatched junction nucleotides: 5. The CDR3 here is CASSPLGLAGNYNEQFF. CDR3 nucleotide sequence: TGTGCCAGCTCACCCTTGGGACTAGCGGGAAACTACAATGAGCAGTTCTTC.

This clone occurred a few times. The chain combines TRBV7-6 with TRBJ1-6, with TRBD1 matching 8 bases. Per germline, CDR1 SGHVS and CDR2 FNYEAQ. V lost 2 bases to trimming and J lost 10 bases; unmatched junction nucleotides: 7. The CDR3 consists of 15 residues. The CDR3 bases are TGTGCCAGCAGCTTACAGGGGGCGGGTAGCTCACCCCTCCACTTT. Translated, it gives CASSLQGAGSSPLHF.

This clone was seen once. V gene TRBV6-2 or TRBV6-3 combines with J gene TRBJ2-1; D uncertain. Per the germline V gene, CDR1 is MNHEY and CDR2 is SVGEGT. V was trimmed by 3 bases and J by 7 bases, leaving 10 bases between them. CDR3 length equals 13 residues. The CDR3 DNA sequence: TGTGCCAGCAGTTATCCCCCGAGGAATGAGCAGTTCTTC. Its protein is CASSYPPRNEQFF.

In DNA, the CDR3 is TGCAGCGTTGCCGGAGCGAACACTGAAGCTTTCTTT. This sequence encodes CSVAGANTEAFF. The chain uses TRBV29-1 and TRBJ1-1; D ambiguous. With 4 bases removed from V and 1 base from J, the gap between germline ends came to 7 bases. Germline CDR1 SQVTM, CDR2 ANQGSEA. This CDR3 has 12 amino acids.

The chain is built from TRBV12-5 and TRBJ2-1; 8 bases match TRBD2. In germline, CDR1 is LGHNT, CDR2 FRNRAP. This CDR3 contains 15 residues. V lost 6 bases, J lost 2 bases, and 6 bases stayed unmatched. CDR3 in DNA: TGTGCTAGTGGCCCGGGGGGGGCCGCCTACAATGAGCAGTTCTTC. Protein product: CASGPGGAAYNEQFF.

The rearrangement links TRBV3-1 (or the pseudogene TRBV3-2) to TRBJ2-2; tentatively, D is TRBD2 (5 bases). V was shortened by 4 bases and J by 5 bases, with 5 bases between the two germline ends. This CDR3 region has 12 residues. Germline-derived CDR1 and CDR2 are LGHDT and YNNKEL (reference sequence). The CDR3 nucleotides read TGTGCCAGCAGCCCGGGAACCGGGGAGCTGTTTTTT. Its protein is CASSPGTGELFF.

On this clone: One end of the junction fails to match germline, which may point to a read error. V gene TRBV9 combines with J gene TRBJ1-2; no clear D. The CDR3 covers 17 residues. Germline CDR1 reads SGDLS; CDR2 reads YYNGEE. The chain's CDR3 is CASSVGPLTKTNYGCTF. The CDR3 bases are TGTGCCAGCAGCGTAGGGCCTCTTACTAAAACTAACTATGGCTGCACCTTC.

This chain uses TRBV19 with TRBJ1-1; 7 bases agree with TRBD1. The trim removed 6 bases at V and 3 bases at J, leaving 7 bases unmatched. CDR3 length: 14 residues. Germline CDR1 is LNHDA and CDR2 is SQIVND (reference sequence). CDR3 in DNA: TGTGCCAGTAGAGAAGGGGGCTGGGACACTGAAGCTTTCTTT. This encodes CASREGGWDTEAFF.